One and the same sample provided the 29 T cell receptor beta chains below, sequenced in a study of blood T cell repertoires in COVID-19. Measured with immunoSEQ multiplex PCR; TCRdb has only the in-frame clones, and not every one. The sample holds some 220,000 clones; roughly 81% are singletons and the top ten take under 5%. Sequencing was done on a sample of peripheral blood. These receptors were collected from a middle-aged man with acute or convalescent COVID-19.

This sequence joins TRBV5-5 and TRBJ1-4; 10 bases map to TRBD1. V lost 3 bases and J lost 7; bases outside the gene matches: 6. This CDR3 is 15 amino acids long. From germline, CDR1 is SGHKS and CDR2 YYEKEE (reference sequence). The CDR3 DNA is TGTGCCAGCAGCTCCGGACAGGGGGAGACTGAAAAACTGTTTTTT. Amino acids: CASSSGQGETEKLFF.

The CDR3 protein is CASSLRENTEAFF. The CDR3 DNA sequence: TGCGCCAGCAGCTTGCGGGAAAACACTGAAGCTTTCTTT. V usage is TRBV5-1 and J usage is TRBJ1-1, with D unclear. V was clipped by 1 base and J by 2 bases, with 6 bases between them. Germline V gives CDR1 SGHRS, CDR2 YFSETQ. The CDR3 has 13 amino acids.

This clone showed up just a few times. The chain recombines TRBV9 with TRBJ2-5; 10 bases are a match to TRBD1. Germline values: CDR1 SGDLS, CDR2 YYNGEE. The CDR3 is 16 residues long. Trimming cost V 0 bases and J 4 bases; bases outside gene matches: 6. In nucleotides, the CDR3 is TGTGCCAGCAGCGTAGCGGGACAGGGGTGGGGAGAGACCCAGTACTTC. Its translation is CASSVAGQGWGETQYF.

The genes are TRBV29-1 and TRBJ1-2; no clear D. The V end was cut by 0 bases, the J end by 6 bases, with 8 bases between. The CDR3 is 12 amino acids. Germline V gene data show CDR1 as SQVTM and CDR2 as ANQGSEA. The CDR3, as DNA: TGCAGCGTTGAAGACACTTCTGATGGCTACACCTTC. It translates to CSVEDTSDGYTF.

The chain links TRBV7-8 to TRBJ2-5; D may be TRBD2 (5 bases). Germline V CDR1 and CDR2: SGHVS, FQNEAQ. CDR3 length: 13 amino acids. The ends were cut back, 2 bases at V and 5 bases at J, with 9 bases in the middle. CDR3 sequence: CASSLFREETQYF. The CDR3, as DNA: TGTGCCAGCAGCTTATTTAGGGAGGAGACCCAGTACTTC.

CDR3 bases: TGTGCCAGTCTACCGACGACCCGGGGGGGGCGCACAGATACGCAGTATTTT. Residues: CASLPTTRGGRTDTQYF. V usage is TRBV27 and J usage is TRBJ2-3, with 8 nucleotides matching TRBD2. The V gene end was trimmed by 9 bases and the J gene end by 1 base; junction bases not matched to a gene: 15. The CDR3 is made up of 17 amino acids. Germline CDR1 reads MNHEY; CDR2 reads SMNVEV (reference sequence).

V is TRBV28 and J is TRBJ2-3, with 12 bases matching TRBD2. The CDR3 spans 12 residues. Looked up from germline, CDR1 is MDHEN and CDR2 is SYDVKM. The CDR3 DNA reads TGTGCGACTAGCGGGAGTACAGATACGCAGTATTTT. This gives the protein CATSGSTDTQYF.

This chain joins TRBV24-1 and TRBJ1-2; TRBD1 is a possible D gene (6 bases). Between the trimmed V and J ends, which lost 2 bases and 4 bases, there was a span of 10 bases. CDR1 is KGHDR and CDR2 is SFDVKD in the germline V gene. This CDR3 is built from 14 residues. The CDR3 bases are TGTGCCACCAGTGATTCCGGACAGACCTATGGCTACACCTTC. It yields the protein CATSDSGQTYGYTF.

The gene calls are TRBV3-1 (or the pseudogene TRBV3-2) and TRBJ1-2, with D hard to call. CDR1 and CDR2 (germline): LGHDT, YNNKEL (reference sequence). The CDR3 extends over 14 amino acids. Trimming removed 0 bases at V and 7 bases at J, with 12 bases between. For the CDR3, the DNA is TGTGCCAGCAGCCAAGATATTATTTTCGGTGGCTACACCTTC. Its translation is CASSQDIIFGGYTF.

The chain links TRBV5-1 to TRBJ1-1, with D possibly being TRBD1 (6 bases). CDR1 SGHRS and CDR2 YFSETQ come from the germline V gene. Trimming cost V 0 bases and J 1 base, with 13 bases left between them. The CDR3 is 16 amino acids. The CDR3 DNA reads TGCGCCAGCAGCTTGGCCGGGACAAAAAAGAACACTGAAGCTTTCTTT. Encoded protein: CASSLAGTKKNTEAFF. Full variable domain (outside the CDR3, taken from reference TRBV5-1 and TRBJ1-1): KAGVTQTPRYLIKTRGQQVTLSCSPISGHRSVSWYQQTPGQGLQFLFEYFSETQRNKGNFPGRFSGRQFSNSRSEMNVSTLELGDSALYLCASSLAGTKKNTEAFFGQGTRLTVV.

The V and J genes are TRBV13 and TRBJ2-1; the D is unclear. The germline gives CDR1 PRHDT, CDR2 FYEKMQ (reference sequence). CDR3 length: 12 residues. V was trimmed by 5 bases and J by 8 bases, leaving 10 bases between them. The CDR3 reads CASSMTRHEQFF. The CDR3 DNA is TGTGCCAGCAGCATGACTCGCCATGAGCAGTTCTTC.

The gene calls are TRBV7-8 and TRBJ2-5; TRBD2 agrees at 7 bases. The CDR3 is made up of 13 amino acids. Per the germline V gene, CDR1 is SGHVS and CDR2 is FQNEAQ. V lost 7 bases, J lost 5 bases, and 7 bases stayed unmatched. Here the CDR3 reads CASKLRGLETQYF. CDR3 sequence (DNA): TGTGCCAGCAAGTTGCGGGGGTTGGAGACCCAGTACTTC.

The chain recombines TRBV25-1 with TRBJ2-7; D possibly corresponds to TRBD1 (5 bases). Germline CDR1 is MGHDK and CDR2 is SYGVNS. Trimming left V 8 bases short and J 5 bases short, with 13 bases between. There are 12 residues in the CDR3. As DNA, the CDR3 is TGTGCCAGCGCAGGGTCCATCCACGAGCAGTACTTC. Protein product: CASAGSIHEQYF.

This rearrangement joins TRBV6-5 to TRBJ1-5, with a possible D match to TRBD1 (5 bases). This CDR3 has 15 amino acids. V lost 10 bases and J lost 2, with 18 bases in between. The germline CDR1 and CDR2 sequences are MNHEY and SVGAGI. CDR3 bases: TGTGCCACCAAACCGACAGTGGGCGGCAATCAGCCCCAGCATTTT. Its translation is CATKPTVGGNQPQHF.

The rearrangement links TRBV12-3 or TRBV12-4 to TRBJ1-1; TRBD1 aligns across 9 bases. This CDR3 is built from 11 residues. The junction had 4 bases not matched to a gene; V was cut back by 6 bases and J by 11 bases. The CDR3 sequence is CASSRTGVAFF. Here the CDR3 DNA reads TGTGCCAGCAGCAGGACAGGGGTGGCTTTCTTT.

The chain has TRBV3-1 (or the pseudogene TRBV3-2) and TRBJ2-1, with D possibly being TRBD2 (7 bases). The V gene lost 1 base and the J gene lost 7 bases, with 11 bases spanning the gap. This CDR3 is 14 amino acids long. Germline CDR1 reads LGHDT; CDR2 reads YNNKEL (reference sequence). The CDR3 nucleotides are TGTGCCAGCAGCCAAGGGGGGGGCCCGAATGAGCAGTTCTTC. This gives the protein CASSQGGGPNEQFF.

This chain connects TRBV6-5 to TRBJ1-1; 10 nucleotides agree with TRBD1. Germline CDR1 is MNHEY and CDR2 is SVGAGI. The CDR3 contains 15 residues. V lost 2 bases to trimming and J lost 8 bases; unmatched junction nucleotides: 8. CDR3 sequence: CASSYGGTGDGEAFF. The CDR3 DNA is TGTGCCAGCAGTTACGGGGGGACAGGGGATGGGGAAGCTTTCTTT.

This chain connects TRBV7-8 to TRBJ1-6; D is undetermined. The ends were cut back, 1 base at V and 6 bases at J, with 16 bases in the middle. CDR1 SGHVS and CDR2 FQNEAQ come from the germline V gene. CDR3 length: 17 amino acids. This CDR3 is CASSLVGPRPLNSPLHF. The CDR3 DNA follows: TGTGCCAGCAGCTTAGTTGGCCCTAGGCCCCTTAATTCACCCCTCCACTTT. Using reference TRBV7-8 and TRBJ1-6 for the parts outside the CDR3, the full variable domain is GAGVSQSPRYKVAKRGQDVALRCDPISGHVSLFWYQQALGQGPEFLTYFQNEAQLDKSGLPSDRFFAERPEGSVSTLKIQRTQQEDSAVYLCASSLVGPRPLNSPLHFGNGTRLTVT.

The V gene is TRBV19, the J gene TRBJ2-3; TRBD1 is a possible D gene (6 bases). Between the trimmed V and J ends, which lost 4 bases and 9 bases, there was a span of 11 bases. CDR1 is LNHDA and CDR2 is SQIVND in the germline V gene (reference sequence). The CDR3 is made up of 12 amino acids. The CDR3 protein is CASSTSGATQYF. The CDR3 nucleotides are TGTGCCAGTAGTACCTCAGGGGCCACGCAGTATTTT.

The chain is built from TRBV15 and TRBJ2-2; D is perhaps TRBD2 (6 bases). Deletions cut 6 bases from V and 6 bases from J, with 11 bases between. The CDR3 length is 13 residues. The germline V gene has CDR1 LNHNV and CDR2 YYDKDF (reference sequence). For the CDR3, the DNA is TGTGCCACCAGGGGCGGGGCCGCCGGGGAGCTGTTTTTT. Its protein is CATRGGAAGELFF. Full variable domain (missing parts from reference TRBV15 and TRBJ2-2): DAMVIQNPRYQVTQFGKPVTLSCSQTLNHNVMYWYQQKSSQAPKLLFHYYDKDFNNEADTPDNFQSRRPNTSFCFLDIRSPGLGDTAMYLCATRGGAAGELFFGEGSRLTVL.

This sequence joins TRBV14 and TRBJ2-1, with a tentative D call TRBD2 (6 bases). Trimming removed 1 base at V and 9 bases at J, with 13 bases between. Germline V lookup: CDR1 SGHDN, CDR2 FVKESK. This CDR3 is 14 amino acids long. The DNA for the CDR3 is TGTGCCAGCAGCCAAGGTCACGGGGGACGTGAGCAGTTCTTC. Translating gives CASSQGHGGREQFF.

In this sample, this clone turned up a few times. V usage is TRBV30 and J usage is TRBJ1-1; TRBD1 is a possible D gene (5 bases). This CDR3 comprises 15 residues. Germline CDR1 GTSNPN, CDR2 SVGIG (reference sequence). V was pared by 0 bases and J by 2 bases, with 13 bases between. CDR3 DNA: TGTGCCTGGAGTGTACCCCAAGGGGTAAACACTGAAGCTTTCTTT. Translated: CAWSVPQGVNTEAFF. Complete variable domain (other parts from reference TRBV30 and TRBJ1-1): SQTIHQWPATLVQPVGSPLSLECTVEGTSNPNLYWYRQAAGRGLQLLFYSVGIGQISSEVPQNLSASRPQDRQFILSSKKLLLSDSGFYLCAWSVPQGVNTEAFFGQGTRLTVV.

The V gene is TRBV11-2, the J gene TRBJ2-3; 10 nucleotides agree with TRBD2. The CDR3 contains 15 residues. J was trimmed by 5 bases and V by 5 bases; bases with no gene match: 7. Germline values: CDR1 SGHAT, CDR2 FQNNGV. CDR3 DNA: TGTGCCAGCAGCCTCCTAGCGGGAGTGGTAGATACGCAGTATTTT. This sequence encodes CASSLLAGVVDTQYF.

V is TRBV6-5 and J is TRBJ2-2, with TRBD2 as a possible D gene (6 bases). Germline CDR1 MNHEY, CDR2 SVGAGI. Trimming shortened V by 4 bases and J by 1 base, and 10 bases separated the two germline ends. The CDR3 extends over 15 amino acids. The CDR3 nucleotides are TGTGCCAGCAGTTGGGGACTGGTGAACACCGGGGAGCTGTTTTTT. The encoded protein is CASSWGLVNTGELFF.

The chain recombines TRBV5-5 with TRBJ2-3; TRBD2 matches at 8 bases. Looked up from germline, CDR1 is SGHKS and CDR2 is YYEKEE (reference sequence). The CDR3 runs to 17 residues. Trimming at V came to 1 base and at J to 3 bases, leaving 10 bases not matched to a gene. The CDR3 is CASSLRRGGSLTDTQYF. The DNA for the CDR3 is TGTGCCAGCAGCTTGCGTCGGGGGGGCTCACTAACAGATACGCAGTATTTT.

The chain uses TRBV5-1 and TRBJ2-2, with 7 bases that match TRBD1. Unmatched junction bases numbered 7, after V lost 4 bases and J lost 7 bases. The CDR3 has 14 amino acids. The germline gives CDR1 SGHRS, CDR2 YFSETQ. The CDR3: CASSIRGFNGELFF. The CDR3 DNA reads as TGCGCCAGCAGCATCAGGGGGTTTAACGGGGAGCTGTTTTTT.

The chain joins TRBV28 to TRBJ2-5; a weak D match, TRBD2 (5 bases). V was pared by 7 bases and J by 2 bases, with 11 bases between. The CDR3 is 13 amino acids. The germline V gene encodes CDR1 MDHEN and CDR2 SYDVKM. The CDR3, as DNA: TGTGCCAGCATTACTAGTAGTCAAGAGACCCAGTACTTC. Translation gives CASITSSQETQYF.

The gene calls are TRBV7-6 and TRBJ1-1; D is unclear. CDR3 length: 15 amino acids. Germline V CDR1 and CDR2: SGHVS, FNYEAQ. Between the trimmed V and J ends, which lost 1 base and 5 bases, there was a span of 14 bases. The CDR3 DNA reads as TGTGCCAGCAGCTTAGACATGATAGGGAGGACTGAAGCTTTCTTT. This codes for CASSLDMIGRTEAFF.

CDR3 region: CASSLGAFYEQYF. DNA for the CDR3: TGTGCCAGCAGTTTAGGGGCCTTCTACGAGCAGTACTTC. J is TRBJ2-7 and V is TRBV27, with D possibly TRBD1 on 5 matching bases. The V end lost 2 bases, the J end lost 3 bases, and 8 bases lay between the germline ends. Germline values: CDR1 MNHEY, CDR2 SMNVEV (reference sequence). CDR3 length: 13 amino acids.